What follows are 23 T cell receptor beta chains derived from one specimen sequenced in a study of blood T cell repertoires in COVID-19. The data were produced by immunoSEQ multiplex PCR, yet TCRdb's version contains in-frame clones alone and is incomplete. Of a few hundred thousand clones in the sample, approximately 78% were seen once. Material: PBMCs or T cells enriched from blood (not recorded which). All receptors derive from a man aged 35 to 55 who had recovered from COVID-19.

The CDR3 region has the DNA TGTGCCAGTACGGACGGGACAGGGGGTTACTATGGCTACACCTTC. Translated: CASTDGTGGYYGYTF. The genes are TRBV19 and TRBJ1-2; 11 positions match TRBD1. CDR3 length equals 15 residues. V lost 7 bases and J lost 3; bases outside the gene matches: 7. Per the germline V gene, CDR1 is LNHDA and CDR2 is SQIVND (reference sequence). Together with reference TRBV19 and TRBJ1-2, the CDR3 gives the full variable domain: DGGITQSPKYLFRKEGQNVTLSCEQNLNHDAMYWYRQDPGQGLRLIYYSQIVNDFQKGDIAEGYSVSREKKESFPLTVTSAQKNPTAFYLCASTDGTGGYYGYTFGSGTRLTVV.

This clone was found a few times. J is TRBJ1-2 and V is TRBV23-1, with D hard to call. TRBV23-1 is filed as an ORF, its function uncertain. The CDR3 runs to 14 residues. Trimming left V 7 bases short and J 4 bases short, with 16 bases between. CDR3 protein: CASNKRPLGYGYTF. The CDR3 coding sequence is TGCGCCAGCAACAAGAGGCCGCTTGGCTATGGCTACACCTTC.

The chain combines TRBV10-3 with TRBJ2-1; D remains ambiguous. Germline lookup yields CDR1 ENHRY and CDR2 SYGVKD. The V and J ends lost 6 bases and 9 bases respectively, with 12 bases between them. The CDR3 extends over 12 amino acids. The DNA of the CDR3 is TGTGCCATCAGCTATTCGATTGGTGAGCAGTTCTTC. Amino acids: CAISYSIGEQFF.

The chain joins TRBV9 to TRBJ2-2, with 7 nucleotides matching TRBD1. V trimming: 0 bases; J trimming: 4 bases; junction bases outside the gene matches: 3. CDR1 SGDLS and CDR2 YYNGEE come from the germline V gene. The CDR3 has 15 amino acids. The CDR3 loop is CASSVEGGATGELFF. CDR3 DNA: TGTGCCAGCAGCGTAGAAGGGGGCGCCACCGGGGAGCTGTTTTTT. The complete variable domain, with remaining parts taken from reference TRBV9 and TRBJ2-2, reads DSGVTQTPKHLITATGQRVTLRCSPRSGDLSVYWYQQSLDQGLQFLIQYYNGEERAKGNILERFSAQQFPDLHSELNLSSLELGDSALYFCASSVEGGATGELFFGEGSRLTVL.

The rearrangement uses TRBV2 and TRBJ2-3; D is perhaps TRBD2 (6 bases). Trimming stripped 3 bases from V and 6 bases from J, with 13 bases between. The germline CDR1 and CDR2 sequences are SNHLY and FYNNEI. This CDR3 spans 14 amino acids. The CDR3 bases are TGTGCCAGCAGTGAGGGGACTGGCGGGGATACGCAGTATTTT. This encodes CASSEGTGGDTQYF.

The chain carries TRBV19 and TRBJ2-1; the match to TRBD2 covers 7 bases. With V trimmed by 5 bases and J by 5 bases, 9 bases remained unmatched. Germline CDR1 reads LNHDA; CDR2 reads SQIVND (reference sequence). The length of the CDR3 is 15 residues. The CDR3 reads CASSAGLVGDNEQFF. The CDR3 DNA reads as TGTGCCAGTAGTGCCGGACTAGTCGGAGACAATGAGCAGTTCTTC. Drawing the rest from reference TRBV19 and TRBJ2-1, the complete variable domain is DGGITQSPKYLFRKEGQNVTLSCEQNLNHDAMYWYRQDPGQGLRLIYYSQIVNDFQKGDIAEGYSVSREKKESFPLTVTSAQKNPTAFYLCASSAGLVGDNEQFFGPGTRLTVL.

This clone occurred once. The chain combines TRBV3-1 (or the pseudogene TRBV3-2) with TRBJ2-2; 12 positions agree with TRBD2. The length of the CDR3 is 19 residues. Per germline, CDR1 LGHDT and CDR2 YNNKEL (reference sequence). Losses at the gene ends were 0 bases for V and 4 bases for J; bases not matched to a gene: 9. The CDR3 bases are TGTGCCAGCAGCCAAGAGCGGCTAGCGGGGGGGCCCGGCACCGGGGAGCTGTTTTTT. Protein: CASSQERLAGGPGTGELFF.

The chain has TRBV9 and TRBJ2-7; 8 positions agree with TRBD1. With V trimmed by 4 bases and J by 1 base, 10 bases remained unmatched. CDR1 is SGDLS and CDR2 is YYNGEE in the germline V gene. This CDR3 is 16 amino acids long. The CDR3 bases are TGTGCCAGCAGCATAGGAGGGACAGGAAAATCCTACGAGCAGTACTTC. It translates to CASSIGGTGKSYEQYF.

The V call is TRBV18, the J call TRBJ2-3; 11 nucleotides line up with TRBD2. The CDR3 consists of 18 residues. CDR1 and CDR2 (germline): KGHSH, LQKENI. V was clipped by 6 bases and J by 5 bases; unmatched bases: 16. CDR3 sequence reads: CASSPDGGLAGGGDTQYF. Here the CDR3 DNA reads TGTGCCAGCTCGCCGGACGGGGGGCTAGCGGGAGGAGGAGATACGCAGTATTTT.

DNA for the CDR3: TGTGCCAGCAGCCAAGGTAGGGGGCTCTCCTACAATGAGCAGTTCTTC. Encoded protein: CASSQGRGLSYNEQFF. The J gene is TRBJ2-1, the V gene TRBV3-1 (or the pseudogene TRBV3-2); TRBD1 agrees at 7 bases. CDR1 is LGHDT and CDR2 is YNNKEL in the germline V gene (reference sequence). V lost 1 base, J lost 0 bases, and 3 bases stayed unmatched. This CDR3 comprises 16 residues.

This chain uses TRBV13 with TRBJ2-6, with 7 bases lining up with TRBD1. Germline lookup yields CDR1 PRHDT and CDR2 FYEKMQ (reference sequence). With 0 bases clipped from V and 0 bases from J, the junction kept 5 bases outside the gene matches. The CDR3 extends over 18 amino acids. The DNA of the CDR3 is TGTGCCAGCAGCTTAGGGGTGACAGGGCGCTCTGGGGCCAACGTCCTGACTTTC. Translated, it gives CASSLGVTGRSGANVLTF.

The chain has TRBV4-2 and TRBJ2-7; 9 nucleotides match TRBD2. Per the germline V gene, CDR1 is LGHNA and CDR2 is YNFKEQ. This CDR3 spans 14 amino acids. J was trimmed by 4 bases and V by 2 bases; bases with no gene match: 3. The CDR3 nucleotides read TGTGCCAGCAGCCAACCGACTAGCGGTTACGAGCAGTACTTC. This translates into CASSQPTSGYEQYF.

The V and J genes are TRBV27 and TRBJ2-7; weak D call: TRBD1 (6 bases). The germline gives CDR1 MNHEY, CDR2 SMNVEV (reference sequence). The V and J ends lost 10 bases and 2 bases respectively, with 15 bases between them. The CDR3 is 13 residues long. The CDR3 here is CATRGQLAYEQYF. The CDR3 DNA reads TGTGCCACCCGAGGACAGCTAGCCTACGAGCAGTACTTC.

The chain uses TRBV5-1 and TRBJ1-2, with TRBD1 matching 7 bases. Germline V gene sequence: CDR1 SGHRS, CDR2 YFSETQ. The junction had 2 bases not matched to a gene; V was cut back by 0 bases and J by 0 bases. The CDR3 consists of 15 residues. The CDR3 DNA reads TGCGCCAGCAGCTTGGCCGGGACAGCTAACTATGGCTACACCTTC. This gives the protein CASSLAGTANYGYTF.

The genes are TRBV24-1 and TRBJ2-1; 12 bases line up with TRBD2. The germline V gene has CDR1 KGHDR and CDR2 SFDVKD. The CDR3 runs to 15 residues. V trimming: 7 bases; J trimming: 4 bases; junction bases outside the gene matches: 4. The CDR3 is CATSLGTSGYNEQFF. The CDR3 DNA follows: TGTGCCACCAGCCTCGGGACTAGCGGGTACAATGAGCAGTTCTTC.

Details on this clone: This same CDR3 is encoded by further DNA sequences in the sample. The chain couples TRBV9 to TRBJ2-7; D perhaps matches TRBD2 (6 bases). The germline V gene has CDR1 SGDLS and CDR2 YYNGEE. V was clipped by 0 bases and J by 1 base, with 8 bases between them. The CDR3 totals 14 residues. The CDR3 coding sequence is TGTGCCAGCAGCGTAGATGGAGGGTCCTACGAGCAGTACTTC. Amino acid sequence: CASSVDGGSYEQYF.

The rearrangement joins TRBV19 to TRBJ1-1; the match to TRBD1 covers 12 bases. The CDR3 length is 14 residues. The germline V gene has CDR1 LNHDA and CDR2 SQIVND (reference sequence). J lost 4 bases, V lost 8 bases, and 5 bases had no gene match. This CDR3 is CASRRDRGPTEAFF. CDR3 nucleotide sequence: TGTGCCAGTCGCCGGGACAGGGGGCCCACTGAAGCTTTCTTT.

The V call is TRBV6-5, the J call TRBJ2-1, with D possibly matching TRBD2 (6 bases). The CDR3 is made up of 13 amino acids. V lost 7 bases and J 6 bases, leaving 13 bases between the germline ends. The germline V gene encodes CDR1 MNHEY and CDR2 SVGAGI. The CDR3 DNA reads TGTGCCAGCAATTCCGGGGGTTTCAATGAGCAGTTCTTC. This gives the protein CASNSGGFNEQFF.

The chain combines TRBV28 with TRBJ2-3; D is ambiguous. The CDR3 extends over 10 amino acids. Trimming cost V 8 bases and J 6 bases, with 6 bases left between them. Germline-derived CDR1 and CDR2 are MDHEN and SYDVKM. The CDR3 protein is CASRQDTQYF. The CDR3, as DNA: TGTGCCAGCCGTCAGGATACGCAGTATTTT.

The chain joins TRBV3-1 (or the pseudogene TRBV3-2) to TRBJ1-2; 8 nucleotides line up with TRBD1. The CDR3 has 15 residues. CDR1 LGHDT and CDR2 YNNKEL come from the germline V gene (reference sequence). J lost 7 bases, V lost 1 base, and 8 bases had no gene match. As DNA, the CDR3 is TGTGCCAGCAGCCAAGGCCGGCAGGGGGCGCTTGGCTACACCTTC. This encodes CASSQGRQGALGYTF.

The rearrangement links TRBV2 to TRBJ2-5; TRBD2 matches at 13 bases. Germline V gene lookup returns CDR1 SNHLY and CDR2 FYNNEI. This CDR3 is built from 16 residues. Trimming at V came to 2 bases and at J to 10 bases, leaving 10 bases not matched to a gene. DNA of the CDR3: TGTGCCAGCAGTGAAATGCGGACTAGCGGGAGAGAGGTCCAGTACTTC. This codes for CASSEMRTSGREVQYF.

The genes are TRBV28 and TRBJ1-5; 7 bases agree with TRBD1. Germline loops: CDR1 MDHEN, CDR2 SYDVKM. The CDR3 totals 14 residues. J was trimmed by 6 bases and V by 7 bases; bases with no gene match: 9. The CDR3 sequence is CASTLGTVPQPQHF. CDR3 coding DNA: TGTGCCAGCACCCTCGGGACAGTCCCTCAGCCCCAGCATTTT.

The rearrangement uses TRBV30 and TRBJ1-4; D is unresolved. This CDR3 spans 13 amino acids. The germline V gene has CDR1 GTSNPN and CDR2 SVGIG (reference sequence). V lost 5 bases and J lost 11, with 18 bases in between. The CDR3 DNA is TGTGCCTGGGAGTTTATCACCGGTGAGAAACTGTTTTTT. It translates to CAWEFITGEKLFF.